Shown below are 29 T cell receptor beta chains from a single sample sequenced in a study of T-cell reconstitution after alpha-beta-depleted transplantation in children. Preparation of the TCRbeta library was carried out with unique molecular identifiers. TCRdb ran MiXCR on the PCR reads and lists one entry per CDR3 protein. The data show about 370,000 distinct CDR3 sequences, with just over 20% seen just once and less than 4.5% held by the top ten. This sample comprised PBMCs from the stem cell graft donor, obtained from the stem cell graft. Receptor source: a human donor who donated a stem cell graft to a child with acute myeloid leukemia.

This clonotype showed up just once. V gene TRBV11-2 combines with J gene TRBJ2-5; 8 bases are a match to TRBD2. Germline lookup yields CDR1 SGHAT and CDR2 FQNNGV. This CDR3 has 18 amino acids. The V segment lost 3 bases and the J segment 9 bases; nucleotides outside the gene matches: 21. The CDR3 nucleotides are TGTGCCAGCAGCTTCTCCTCCCTACTAGCGGTAGGGACCGGTTCCCAGTACTTC. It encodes CASSFSSLLAVGTGSQYF.

The CDR3 DNA sequence: TGTGCCAGCAGTGGATTCAACGAGCAGTACTTC. Amino acids: CASSGFNEQYF. The chain combines TRBV27 with TRBJ2-7; D unclear. This CDR3 contains 11 residues. In germline, CDR1 is MNHEY, CDR2 SMNVEV (reference sequence). Trimming stripped 5 bases from V and 5 bases from J, with 7 bases between.

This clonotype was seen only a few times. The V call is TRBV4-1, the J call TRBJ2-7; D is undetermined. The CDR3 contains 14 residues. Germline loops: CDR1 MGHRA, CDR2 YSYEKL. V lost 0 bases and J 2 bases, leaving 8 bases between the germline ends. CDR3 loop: CASSQEEMTYEQYF. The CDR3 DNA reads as TGCGCCAGCAGCCAAGAGGAAATGACCTACGAGCAGTACTTC.

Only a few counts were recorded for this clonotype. In DNA, the CDR3 is TGCAGTGCTAGAAAGGAAGAAGTCTATGGCTACACCTTC. Its translation is CSARKEEVYGYTF. The chain couples TRBV20-1 to TRBJ1-2, with D uncertain. The CDR3 is made up of 13 amino acids. The germline V gene has CDR1 DFQATT and CDR2 SNEGSKA (reference sequence). V was pared by 2 bases and J by 4 bases, with 11 bases between.

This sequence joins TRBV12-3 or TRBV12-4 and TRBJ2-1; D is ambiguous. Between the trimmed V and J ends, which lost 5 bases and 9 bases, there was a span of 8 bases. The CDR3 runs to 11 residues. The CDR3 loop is CASSDFSEQFF. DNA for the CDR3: TGTGCCAGCAGTGACTTTAGTGAGCAGTTCTTC.

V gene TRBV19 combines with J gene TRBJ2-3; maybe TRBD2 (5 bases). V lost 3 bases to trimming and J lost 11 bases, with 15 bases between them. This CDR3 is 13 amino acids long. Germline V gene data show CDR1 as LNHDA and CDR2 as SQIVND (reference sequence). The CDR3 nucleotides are TGTGCCAGTAGTATCGCTCCTGGCAGCGGGCAGTATTTT. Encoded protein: CASSIAPGSGQYF.

CDR3 protein: CATSRDLSKSEQYF. The CDR3 DNA reads as TGTGCCACCAGCAGAGATCTCAGCAAATCTGAGCAGTACTTC. The rearrangement joins TRBV15 to TRBJ2-7; D is uncertain. CDR1 LNHNV and CDR2 YYDKDF come from the germline V gene (reference sequence). CDR3 length: 14 residues. Deletions cut 0 bases from V and 7 bases from J, with 13 bases between.

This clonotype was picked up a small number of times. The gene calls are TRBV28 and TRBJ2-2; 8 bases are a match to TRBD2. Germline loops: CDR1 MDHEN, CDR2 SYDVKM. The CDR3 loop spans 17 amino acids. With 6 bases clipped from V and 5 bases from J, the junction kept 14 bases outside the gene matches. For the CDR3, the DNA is TGTGCCAGCAGCGCAGATCCGGGACTAGGGACGACCGGGGAGCTGTTTTTT. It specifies CASSADPGLGTTGELFF.

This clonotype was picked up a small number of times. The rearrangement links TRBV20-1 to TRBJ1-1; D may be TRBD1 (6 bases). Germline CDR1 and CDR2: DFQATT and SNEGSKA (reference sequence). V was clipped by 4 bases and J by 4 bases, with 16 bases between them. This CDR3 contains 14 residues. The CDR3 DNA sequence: TGCAGTGCTACAAGGCCCTCGGGGGCCACTGAAGCTTTCTTT. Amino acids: CSATRPSGATEAFF.

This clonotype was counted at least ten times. This CDR3 is CASSYVAPPGNSPLHF. The DNA for the CDR3 is TGTGCCAGCAGTTACGTGGCGCCCCCCGGGAATTCACCCCTCCACTTT. V is TRBV6-5 and J is TRBJ1-6, with D unresolved. Germline V CDR1 and CDR2: MNHEY, SVGAGI. Trimming stripped 2 bases from V and 7 bases from J, with 15 bases between. The CDR3 spans 16 residues.

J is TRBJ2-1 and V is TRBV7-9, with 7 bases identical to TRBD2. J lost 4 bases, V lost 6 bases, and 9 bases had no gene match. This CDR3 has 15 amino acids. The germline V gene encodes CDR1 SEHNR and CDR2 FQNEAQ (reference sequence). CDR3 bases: TGTGCCAGCAGGCTCATCGAACTAGCGTACAATGAGCAGTTCTTC. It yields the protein CASRLIELAYNEQFF.

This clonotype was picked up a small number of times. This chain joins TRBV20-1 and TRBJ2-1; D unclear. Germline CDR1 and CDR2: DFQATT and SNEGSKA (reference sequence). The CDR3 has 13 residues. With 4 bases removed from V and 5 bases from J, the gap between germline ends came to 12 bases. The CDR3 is CSANPGLDNEQFF. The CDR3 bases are TGCAGTGCTAACCCCGGGTTGGACAATGAGCAGTTCTTC.

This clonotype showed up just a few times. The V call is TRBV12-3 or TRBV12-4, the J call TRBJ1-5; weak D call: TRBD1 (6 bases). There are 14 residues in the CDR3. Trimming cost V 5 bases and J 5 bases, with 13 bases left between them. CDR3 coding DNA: TGTGCCAGCAGTCCCACAGGGATGGATCAGCCCCAGCATTTT. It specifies CASSPTGMDQPQHF.

The CDR3 loop reads CASSELWDTQYF. Here the CDR3 DNA reads TGCGCCAGCAGCGAGCTGTGGGATACGCAGTATTTT. This chain joins TRBV10-2 and TRBJ2-3, with D unclear. The V gene's germline CDR1 is WSHSY and CDR2 SAAADI. The CDR3 is made up of 12 amino acids. V gave up 6 bases and J gave up 6 bases, with 10 bases separating them.

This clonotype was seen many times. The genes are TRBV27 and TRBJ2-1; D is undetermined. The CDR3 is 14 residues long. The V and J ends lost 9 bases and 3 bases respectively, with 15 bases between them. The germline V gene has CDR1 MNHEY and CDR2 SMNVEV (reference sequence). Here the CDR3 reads CAREAAQVYNEQFF. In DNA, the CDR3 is TGTGCCAGGGAAGCCGCTCAGGTCTACAATGAGCAGTTCTTC.

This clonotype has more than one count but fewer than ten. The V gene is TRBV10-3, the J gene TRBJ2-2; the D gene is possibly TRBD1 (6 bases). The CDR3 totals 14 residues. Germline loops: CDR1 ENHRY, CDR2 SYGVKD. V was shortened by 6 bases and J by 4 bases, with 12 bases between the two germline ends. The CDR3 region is CAISGQSFTGELFF. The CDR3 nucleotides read TGTGCCATCAGCGGACAGTCGTTCACCGGGGAGCTGTTTTTT.

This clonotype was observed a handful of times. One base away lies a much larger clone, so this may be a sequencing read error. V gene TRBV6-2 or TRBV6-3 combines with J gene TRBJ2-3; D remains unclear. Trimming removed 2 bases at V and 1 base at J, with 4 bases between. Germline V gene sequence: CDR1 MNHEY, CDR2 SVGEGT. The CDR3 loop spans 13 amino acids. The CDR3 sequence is CASSYVGTDTQYF. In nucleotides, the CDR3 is TGTGCCAGCAGTTACGTCGGCACAGATACGCAGTATTTT.

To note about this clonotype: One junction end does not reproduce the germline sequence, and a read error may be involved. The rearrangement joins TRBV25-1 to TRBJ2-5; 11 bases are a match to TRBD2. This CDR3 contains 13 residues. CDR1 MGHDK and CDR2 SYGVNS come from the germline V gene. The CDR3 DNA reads TGTGCCAGCAGACTAGCGGGAGAAGAGTCCCAGTACTTC. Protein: CASRLAGEESQYF.

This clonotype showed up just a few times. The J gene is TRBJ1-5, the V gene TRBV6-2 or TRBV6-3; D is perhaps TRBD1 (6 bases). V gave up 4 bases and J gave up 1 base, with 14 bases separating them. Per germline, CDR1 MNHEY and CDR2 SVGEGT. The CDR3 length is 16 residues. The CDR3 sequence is CASSFSGARSNQPQHF. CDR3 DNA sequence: TGTGCCAGCAGTTTTTCGGGGGCTCGGAGCAATCAGCCCCAGCATTTT.

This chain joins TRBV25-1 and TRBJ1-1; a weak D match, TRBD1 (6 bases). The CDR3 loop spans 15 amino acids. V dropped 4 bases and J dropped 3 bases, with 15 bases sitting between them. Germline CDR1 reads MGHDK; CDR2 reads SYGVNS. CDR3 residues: CASSAQQGLDTEAFF. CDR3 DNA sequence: TGTGCCAGCAGTGCGCAACAGGGTTTGGACACTGAAGCTTTCTTT.

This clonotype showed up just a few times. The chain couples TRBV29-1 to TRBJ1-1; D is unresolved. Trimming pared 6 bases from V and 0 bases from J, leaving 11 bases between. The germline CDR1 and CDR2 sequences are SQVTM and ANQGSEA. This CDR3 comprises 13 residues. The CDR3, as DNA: TGCAGCGTCCCAACAGAGATGAACACTGAAGCTTTCTTT. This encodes CSVPTEMNTEAFF.

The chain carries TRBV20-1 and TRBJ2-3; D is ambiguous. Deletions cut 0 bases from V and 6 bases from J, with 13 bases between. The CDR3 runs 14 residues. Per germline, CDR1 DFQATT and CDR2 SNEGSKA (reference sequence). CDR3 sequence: CSARDSQMGDTQYF. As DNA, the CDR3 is TGCAGTGCTAGAGATTCTCAGATGGGGGATACGCAGTATTTT.

The CDR3 DNA reads as TGTGCCAGCTCAAGGAACAGGGACGAGCAGTACTTC. Its protein is CASSRNRDEQYF. V and J are TRBV18 and TRBJ2-7; tentatively, D is TRBD1 (6 bases). V lost 5 bases to trimming and J lost 5 bases, with 10 bases between them. The germline gives CDR1 KGHSH, CDR2 LQKENI. The CDR3 length is 12 residues.

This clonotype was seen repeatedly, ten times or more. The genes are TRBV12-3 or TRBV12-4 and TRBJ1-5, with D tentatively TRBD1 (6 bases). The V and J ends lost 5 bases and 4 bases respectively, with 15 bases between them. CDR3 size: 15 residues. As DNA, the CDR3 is TGTGCCAGCAGTACCGGGGGCGGCACGAATCAGCCCCAGCATTTT. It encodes CASSTGGGTNQPQHF.

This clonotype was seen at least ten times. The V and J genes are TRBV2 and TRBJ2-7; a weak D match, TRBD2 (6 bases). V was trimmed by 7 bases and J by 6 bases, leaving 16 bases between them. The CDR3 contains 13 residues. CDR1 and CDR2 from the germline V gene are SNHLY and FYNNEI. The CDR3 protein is CASIGLPGGEQYF. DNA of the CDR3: TGTGCCAGCATTGGACTACCGGGTGGCGAGCAGTACTTC.

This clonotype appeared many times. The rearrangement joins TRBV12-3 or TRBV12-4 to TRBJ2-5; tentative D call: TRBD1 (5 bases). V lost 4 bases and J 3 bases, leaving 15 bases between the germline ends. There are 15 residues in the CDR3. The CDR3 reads CASSSQGIGEETQYF. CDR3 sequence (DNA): TGTGCCAGCAGTTCCCAAGGGATAGGGGAAGAGACCCAGTACTTC.

The CDR3 loop is CATSRVTTDTQYF. The CDR3 region has the DNA TGTGCCACCAGCAGAGTGACAACAGATACGCAGTATTTT. The genes are TRBV15 and TRBJ2-3, with D hard to call. V was pared by 1 base and J by 3 bases, with 5 bases between. CDR3 length: 13 residues. Germline V CDR1 and CDR2: LNHNV, YYDKDF (reference sequence).

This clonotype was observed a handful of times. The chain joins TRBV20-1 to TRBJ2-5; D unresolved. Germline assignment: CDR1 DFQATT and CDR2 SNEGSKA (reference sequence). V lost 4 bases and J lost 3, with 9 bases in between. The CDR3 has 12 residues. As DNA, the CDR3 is TGCAGTGCTATTGCGTCAAAAGAGACCCAGTACTTC. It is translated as CSAIASKETQYF.

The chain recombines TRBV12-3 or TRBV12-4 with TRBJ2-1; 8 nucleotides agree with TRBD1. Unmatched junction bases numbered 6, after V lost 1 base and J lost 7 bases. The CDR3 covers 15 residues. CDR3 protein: CASSLEAGGRNEQFF. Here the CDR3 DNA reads TGTGCCAGCAGTTTAGAGGCAGGGGGCAGGAATGAGCAGTTCTTC.